The clone carrying this TCR beta chain was seen more than once but under ten times. Its specificity is not known. The source of the sample is a study of T-cell reconstitution after alpha-beta-depleted transplantation in children. Study-wide results and caveats: Surviving recipient cells, namely T cells and thymic progenitors, were the source of high day-60 TCRbeta diversity in some patients.

The CDR3 extends over 15 amino acids. Trimming took 2 bases from V and 4 from J; bases not matched to a gene: 5. The germline CDR1 and CDR2 sequences are SGDLS and YYNGEE. Unique molecular identifiers were incorporated when the TCRbeta library was constructed. TCRdb re-analysed the PCR reads in MiXCR, keeping a single row per CDR3 protein. The data show 300,000 to 350,000 distinct CDR3 sequences, around 16% seen once. The starting material was PBMCs, mostly from graft donor cells, obtained 360 days after TCRalphabeta/CD19-depleted stem cell transplant. The clonotype originates from a male patient between 2 and 10 years old who had a stem cell transplant for acute lymphoblastic leukemia, so the T cells may come from the graft donor. This rearrangement joins TRBV9 to TRBJ2-3; 9 bases map to TRBD2. The CDR3 DNA follows: TGTGCCAGCAGCGTTCTAGCGGGACTGCCAGATACGCAGTATTTT. Amino acids: CASSVLAGLPDTQYF.